The source of this TCR beta chain is a study of Ad26.COV2.S vaccination and SARS-CoV-2 variants. Some clones are missing from TCRdb's copy, which holds only in-frame ones; the method was immunoSEQ multiplex PCR. The sample has 400,000 to 500,000 clones; 88% are singletons. Trimming removed 2 bases at V and 7 bases at J, with 9 bases between. Germline V gene sequence: CDR1 SNHLY, CDR2 FYNNEI. The CDR3 totals 13 residues. The treatment was: roughly 18 received Ad26.COV2.S at low or high dose, single or two shots; a few received placebo; per-sample allocation not given. After the first vaccine or placebo injection, samples were drawn on day 63.

This clonotype originated in a person aged 18-60 years who received the Ad26.COV2.S COVID-19 vaccine or a placebo. The sequencing used peripheral blood, collected in a trial of Ad26.COV2.S vaccine versus placebo. The genes are TRBV2 and TRBJ2-1, with D perhaps being TRBD1 or TRBD2 (5 bases each). This CDR3 reads CASSEQGGNEQFF. Written as DNA, the CDR3 is TGTGCCAGCAGTGAACAGGGCGGGAATGAGCAGTTCTTC.